This section outlines one TCR beta chain sequence together with its context. This specimen belongs to a study of Ad26.COV2.S vaccination and SARS-CoV-2 variants. The data were produced by immunoSEQ multiplex PCR, yet TCRdb's version contains in-frame clones alone and is incomplete. The sample contains under 400,000 clones, 87% of which appear only once. The CDR3 has 14 residues. Germline CDR1 is MNHNS and CDR2 is SASEGT. Deletions cut 1 base from V and 3 bases from J, with 8 bases between. Sample treatment: 15 to 20 received Ad26.COV2.S at low or high dose, single or two shots; about five received placebo; per-sample allocation not given. It was on day 63 after the first vaccine or placebo injection that samples were taken. A Boston adult aged 18-55 years was the donor. It was Wuhan-strain SARS-CoV-2 spike that the Ad26 vaccine vector expressed.

The V and J genes are TRBV6-1 and TRBJ2-3; D remains ambiguous. The specimen was peripheral blood, collected in a trial of Ad26.COV2.S vaccine versus placebo. The clonotype originates from a person between 18 and 59 years old who received the Ad26.COV2.S COVID-19 vaccine or a placebo. The CDR3 DNA sequence: TGTGCCAGCAGTGAAGTGGGTGAGACAGATACGCAGTATTTT. It encodes CASSEVGETDTQYF.